The 15 T cell receptor beta chains presented below share a single source sample, sequenced in a study of T cells in tuberculosis. Profiled with immunoSEQ multiplex PCR; TCRdb holds only in-frame clones, not every one. The sample holds tens of thousands of clones; around 93% are singletons and the top ten take 6.5% to 9.5%. The specimen was PBMCs. Receptor source: a donor aged 5 to 30 with latent tuberculosis or without tuberculosis infection. Some clones in this sample may be carry-over from other donors' samples.

The chain combines TRBV18 with TRBJ2-7, with a possible D match to TRBD1 (5 bases). Germline assignment: CDR1 KGHSH and CDR2 LQKENI. The CDR3 sequence is 14 residues long. The V end lost 1 base, the J end lost 2 bases, and 9 bases lay between the germline ends. CDR3 protein: CASSPRQPPYEQYF. The CDR3 DNA is TGTGCCAGCTCACCACGACAGCCCCCCTACGAGCAGTACTTC.

This chain connects TRBV2 to TRBJ2-2; D remains unclear. This CDR3 region has 13 residues. The V and J ends lost 7 bases and 3 bases respectively, with 9 bases between them. Per germline, CDR1 SNHLY and CDR2 FYNNEI. The CDR3 DNA reads as TGTGCCAGCAATCCAGCGCACACCGGGGAGCTGTTTTTT. It is translated as CASNPAHTGELFF.

J is TRBJ2-5 and V is TRBV13; TRBD1 agrees at 9 bases. There are 13 residues in the CDR3. Germline V gene data show CDR1 as PRHDT and CDR2 as FYEKMQ (reference sequence). V dropped 5 bases and J dropped 6; count of bases not matched to a gene: 4. The DNA for the CDR3 is TGTGCCAGCAGCCTACAGGGGGCGAAGACCCAGTACTTC. Encoded protein: CASSLQGAKTQYF.

This chain links TRBV5-6 with TRBJ2-1, with D possibly being TRBD2 (5 bases). Germline V gene data show CDR1 as SGHDT and CDR2 as YYEEEE. This CDR3 has 14 amino acids. V was cut by 1 base and J by 6 bases, with 11 bases left in between. CDR3 loop: CASSLFPGSNEQFF. The CDR3 DNA reads as TGTGCCAGCAGCTTGTTTCCGGGGTCCAATGAGCAGTTCTTC.

The chain combines TRBV7-6 with TRBJ2-7; maybe TRBD1 (6 bases). The CDR3 runs to 15 residues. The germline V gene has CDR1 SGHVS and CDR2 FNYEAQ. The V end was cut by 2 bases, the J end by 2 bases, with 13 bases between. Here the CDR3 DNA reads TGTGCCAGCAGCTTATTTGGGGGCGCAACCTACGAGCAGTACTTC. As protein: CASSLFGGATYEQYF.

The V and J genes are TRBV20-1 and TRBJ1-1; D is perhaps TRBD1 (5 bases). V was pared by 0 bases and J by 10 bases, with 9 bases between. This CDR3 spans 11 amino acids. Germline V gene sequence: CDR1 DFQATT, CDR2 SNEGSKA (reference sequence). The CDR3 DNA reads as TGCAGTGCTAGAGATGGGGGGAGAGCTTTCTTT. This translates into CSARDGGRAFF.

The rearrangement uses TRBV19 and TRBJ1-2; TRBD1 aligns across 9 bases. J lost 4 bases, V lost 4 bases, and 7 bases had no gene match. The germline V gene has CDR1 LNHDA and CDR2 SQIVND (reference sequence). The CDR3 sequence is 15 residues long. The CDR3 loop reads CASSTRQGGTYGYTF. The DNA for the CDR3 is TGTGCCAGTAGTACTCGACAGGGGGGGACCTATGGCTACACCTTC.

The chain's CDR3 is CASSLGQGLMNTEAFF. The CDR3 region has the DNA TGCGCCAGCAGCTTGGGACAGGGGCTGATGAACACTGAAGCTTTCTTT. V is TRBV5-1 and J is TRBJ1-1, with 8 bases lining up with TRBD1. The CDR3 length is 16 residues. V was clipped by 0 bases and J by 0 bases; unmatched bases: 4. The germline V gene has CDR1 SGHRS and CDR2 YFSETQ.

The chain employs TRBV2 and TRBJ1-5, with no clear D. Trimming took off 10 bases at V and 5 bases at J, with 15 bases between the two ends. The length of the CDR3 is 13 residues. Germline-derived CDR1 and CDR2 are SNHLY and FYNNEI. The chain's CDR3 is CATGVYPDQPQHF. The CDR3 coding sequence is TGTGCCACCGGGGTATACCCCGATCAGCCCCAGCATTTT.

This chain links TRBV30 with TRBJ1-2; 9 positions agree with TRBD1. V lost 3 bases, J lost 8 bases, and 7 bases stayed unmatched. The germline V gene encodes CDR1 GTSNPN and CDR2 SVGIG (reference sequence). This CDR3 has 13 amino acids. The CDR3 loop reads CAWSSTGGGGYTF. The CDR3 DNA sequence: TGTGCCTGGAGCTCGACAGGGGGAGGCGGCTACACCTTC.

The chain recombines TRBV5-1 with TRBJ1-2; TRBD1 matches at 10 bases. The CDR3 runs 15 residues. Per germline, CDR1 SGHRS and CDR2 YFSETQ. With 4 bases clipped from V and 8 bases from J, the junction kept 11 bases outside the gene matches. Here the CDR3 reads CASSIAGTGEGGYTF. The CDR3 bases are TGCGCCAGCAGCATCGCCGGGACAGGGGAAGGGGGCTACACCTTC.

The V and J genes are TRBV15 and TRBJ1-4; D is perhaps TRBD1 (6 bases). The germline gives CDR1 LNHNV, CDR2 YYDKDF (reference sequence). The V end lost 2 bases, the J end lost 4 bases, and 11 bases lay between the germline ends. This CDR3 is built from 15 residues. The CDR3 region has the DNA TGTGCCACCAGCAGAAACAGGGTGGTTAATGAAAAACTGTTTTTT. Residues: CATSRNRVVNEKLFF. Supplemented by reference TRBV15 and TRBJ1-4, the full variable domain reads DAMVIQNPRYQVTQFGKPVTLSCSQTLNHNVMYWYQQKSSQAPKLLFHYYDKDFNNEADTPDNFQSRRPNTSFCFLDIRSPGLGDTAMYLCATSRNRVVNEKLFFGSGTQLSVL.

The chain is built from TRBV12-5 and TRBJ1-2; D possibly corresponds to TRBD1 (6 bases). Germline CDR1 and CDR2: LGHNT and FRNRAP. Trimming removed 5 bases from V and 4 bases from J, with 11 bases in between. CDR3 size: 13 residues. DNA for the CDR3: TGTGCTAGTGGTCCAGCGACAGGCTATGGCTACACCTTC. Residues: CASGPATGYGYTF.

V and J are TRBV19 and TRBJ1-1; perhaps TRBD1 as D (5 bases). Germline V CDR1 and CDR2: LNHDA, SQIVND (reference sequence). There are 13 residues in the CDR3. V was trimmed by 7 bases and J by 5 bases, leaving 14 bases between them. This CDR3 reads CASTDSPRTEAFF. The CDR3 nucleotides read TGTGCCAGTACCGACAGTCCTAGAACTGAAGCTTTCTTT.

This chain links TRBV6-5 with TRBJ1-1; 9 bases agree with TRBD1. The ends lost 3 bases at V and 11 bases at J; junction bases unmatched: 4. Germline V gene sequence: CDR1 MNHEY, CDR2 SVGAGI. CDR3 length: 12 amino acids. The CDR3 loop reads CASSYGTGLAFF. CDR3 nucleotides: TGTGCCAGCAGTTATGGGACAGGGTTGGCTTTCTTT.